These T cell receptor beta chains were read from a single sample in a study of CD8 T cells in Susac syndrome. TCRdb re-analysed the immunoSEQ multiplex PCR reads in MiXCR, keeping a single row per CDR3 protein. The sample yields about 430,000 distinct CDR3 sequences, around 85% seen once. Sequenced input: CD8+ T cells from PBMCs. All receptors come from a human donor with multiple sclerosis. CDR3s include the opening cysteine and the closing phenylalanine or tryptophan. D genes are given only for firm matches. A clone size is listed for some rows: how often the clone was seen (once, few, many), or a class if it is expanded.

V gene	D gene	clone size	J gene	CDR3 DNA	CDR3 protein
TRBV2	.	.	TRBJ2-3	TGTGCCAGCAGTGAATGGTTCACAGATACGCAGTATTTT	CASSEWFTDTQYF
TRBV20-1	.	once	TRBJ2-2	TGCAGTGCCTTATTGTCCTCCAACACCGGGGAGCTGTTTTTT	CSALLSSNTGELFF
TRBV30	.	.	TRBJ2-7	TGTGCCTGGGAACTTCCGGGGTCCTACGAGCAGTACTTC	CAWELPGSYEQYF
TRBV7-6	.	once	TRBJ2-7	TGTGCCAGCAGCTTAGTCGCAGGGGTCAACTCCTACGAGCAGTACTTC	CASSLVAGVNSYEQYF
TRBV19	.	.	TRBJ1-5	TGTGCCAGTAGTCCTGACAGCTACAATCAGCCCCAGCATTTT	CASSPDSYNQPQHF
TRBV6-6	.	.	TRBJ2-5	TGTGCCAGCAGACCCCTCGTCCAAGAGTTGGAGACCCAGTACTTC	CASRPLVQELETQYF
TRBV23-1	.	once	TRBJ1-5	TGCGCCAGCAGTCAGGCCCCAGGGGCGAATCAGCCCCAGCATTTT	CASSQAPGANQPQHF
TRBV7-3	TRBD2	.	TRBJ2-2	TGTGCCAGCAGCTTAGATGAACTAGCGGGAGACGGCGGGGAGCTGTTTTTT	CASSLDELAGDGGELFF
TRBV6-2/TRBV6-3	.	.	TRBJ1-5	TGTGCCAGCAGTTTCGGTTCAGCCCAGCATTTT	CASSFGSAQHF
TRBV7-6	.	.	TRBJ2-1	TGTGCCAGCAGCTTAGGAGAGGCGGGCAGCTCCTACAATGAGCAGTTCTTC	CASSLGEAGSSYNEQFF
TRBV27	.	.	TRBJ1-2	TGTGCCAGCAGTTTATCGGCCCGATCAACCTACTATGGCTACACCTTC	CASSLSARSTYYGYTF
TRBV7-9	.	once	TRBJ2-5	TGTGCCAGCAGCTTATCTTCGTTGGAGACCCAGTACTTC	CASSLSSLETQYF
TRBV20-1	.	.	TRBJ2-1	TGCAGTGCCCCCAAACCCCTCACGGTGTACAATGAGCAGTTCTTC	CSAPKPLTVYNEQFF
TRBV4-1	TRBD2	.	TRBJ2-3	TGCGCCAGCAGCCCTGGGGGACTAGCGGTTCCCGAGGAAAGCACAGATACGCAGTATTTT	CASSPGGLAVPEESTDTQYF
TRBV27	.	.	TRBJ1-2	TGTGCCAGCAGGAACAGGGAGGGGGTTGGCTATGGCTACACCTTC	CASRNREGVGYGYTF
TRBV28	TRBD1	.	TRBJ2-7	TGTGCCAGCAGTTGGGGCAGGGGGAGCTCCTACGAGCAGTACTTC	CASSWGRGSSYEQYF
TRBV4-2	.	once	TRBJ2-1	TGTGCCAGCAGCCAAGGATACGGCGTGACCTACAATGAGCAGTTCTTC	CASSQGYGVTYNEQFF
TRBV23-1	.	.	TRBJ2-5	TGCGCCAGCAGCACGACCAGGGTTCAAGAGACCCAGTACTTC	CASSTTRVQETQYF
TRBV27	TRBD1	.	TRBJ2-1	TGTGCCAGCGGGACAGACAATTACAATGAGCAGTTCTTC	CASGTDNYNEQFF
TRBV18	TRBD1	.	TRBJ2-2	TGTGCCAGCTCACCGGACAGGGGATTAGGAGCCGGGGAGCTGTTTTTT	CASSPDRGLGAGELFF
TRBV5-5	.	.	TRBJ2-3	TGTGCCAGCAGCTTCCAGACTTTCCATACGCAGTATTTT	CASSFQTFHTQYF
TRBV3-1	TRBD2	.	TRBJ2-7	TGTGCCAGCAGCCAAGATCTCAAAGGACTAGCAAGCTACGAGCAGTACTTC	CASSQDLKGLASYEQYF
TRBV5-5	.	.	TRBJ2-1	TGTGCCAGCAGCTTGTTCAGGATCTACAATGAGCAGTTCTTC	CASSLFRIYNEQFF
TRBV9	TRBD1	.	TRBJ2-1	TGTGCCAGCAGCGTAGCGGGACAGCCATACAATGAGCAGTTCTTC	CASSVAGQPYNEQFF
TRBV20-1	.	.	TRBJ2-3	TGCAGTGCTAGAGATTCCGGACTACCCATAAGCACAGATACGCAGTATTTT	CSARDSGLPISTDTQYF
TRBV3-1	.	once	TRBJ1-2	TGTGCCAGCAGTCTTCTCTTAAGCTACACCTTC	CASSLLLSYTF
TRBV6-5	.	once	TRBJ2-1	TGTGCCAGCAGTTACGGCTGGCAGTATGAGCAGTTCTTC	CASSYGWQYEQFF
TRBV4-1	.	.	TRBJ1-1	TGCGCCAGCAGCCGAGTTACCGAGGGAGAAGGTGAAGCTTTCTTT	CASSRVTEGEGEAFF
TRBV20-1	TRBD2	.	TRBJ2-1	TGCAGTGCTGGAGATTTCCGGGAGGGGGTCAATGAGCAGTTCTTC	CSAGDFREGVNEQFF
TRBV12-3/TRBV12-4	.	.	TRBJ2-7	TGTGCCAGCAGTTTTGCGACAGGCTCCTACGAGCAGTACTTC	CASSFATGSYEQYF
TRBV2	.	once	TRBJ2-3	TGTGCCAGCAGTAACCTGGTTGGGGCGCAGGGCACAGATACGCAGTATTTT	CASSNLVGAQGTDTQYF
TRBV2	TRBD1	.	TRBJ2-7	TGTGCCAGCAGTCTCCCCCGGGACAGGGTTTCCTACGAGCAGTACTTC	CASSLPRDRVSYEQYF
TRBV27	.	.	TRBJ2-7	TGTGCCAGCAGATTTGTAGCAGGCAAGGACGAGCAGTACTTC	CASRFVAGKDEQYF
TRBV4-1	.	.	TRBJ2-3	TGCGCCAGCAGCCAAGTCTCACGGACAGATACGCAGTATTTT	CASSQVSRTDTQYF
TRBV11-2	TRBD1	.	TRBJ2-7	TGTGCCAGCAGCCACCGGACAGGGCCCTACGAGCAGTACTTC	CASSHRTGPYEQYF
TRBV6-1	.	.	TRBJ2-1	TGTGCCAGCAGCCGCGGTACAGGGGGCGGGACTAGCCGGGCTGAGCAGTTCTTC	CASSRGTGGGTSRAEQFF
TRBV7-3	.	once	TRBJ2-3	TGTGCCAGCAGCCCCTCTTATAGCACAGATACGCAGTATTTT	CASSPSYSTDTQYF
TRBV27	.	.	TRBJ2-7	TGTGCCAGCAGTTTATATGGGACCGATTTTACCTACGAGCAGTACTTC	CASSLYGTDFTYEQYF
TRBV30	TRBD1	.	TRBJ1-2	TGTGCCTGGAGTGGCGGGACAGGGAATGGCTACACCTTC	CAWSGGTGNGYTF
TRBV30	.	.	TRBJ1-2	TGTGCCTGGAGCGCCGGGACAAGCGATGGCTACACCTTC	CAWSAGTSDGYTF
TRBV15	.	.	TRBJ2-1	TGTGCCACCAGCAGAGATTTAAGACTTGATGGAGAGTACAATGAGCAGTTCTTC	CATSRDLRLDGEYNEQFF
TRBV7-9	TRBD2	once	TRBJ2-1	TGTGCCAGCAGCCAGGTGGTGTCTAGCGGGCCCTACAATGAGCAGTTCTTC	CASSQVVSSGPYNEQFF
TRBV27	TRBD2	few	TRBJ2-7	TGTGCCAGCAGTTTAGCGGGAGGGGGCTACGAGCAGTACTTC	CASSLAGGGYEQYF
TRBV30	TRBD2	.	TRBJ2-1	TGTGCCTGTAGCACGGCGGGAGGATCGAATGAGCAGTTCTTC	CACSTAGGSNEQFF
TRBV19	TRBD1	.	TRBJ1-1	TGTGCCAGTAGCAATCATTGGACAGGGGTAAACACTGAAGCTTTCTTT	CASSNHWTGVNTEAFF
TRBV20-1	.	.	TRBJ2-5	TGCAGTGCTAGAGGGGCAGGGCCACAAGAGACCCAGTACTTC	CSARGAGPQETQYF
TRBV7-2	.	.	TRBJ2-7	TGTGCCAGCAGCTGGGGTAGAACAAGCGAGCAGTACTTC	CASSWGRTSEQYF
TRBV7-9	TRBD1	.	TRBJ2-3	TGTGCCAGCAGCTTAGCCCGGACAGGGGGGGATACGCAGTATTTT	CASSLARTGGDTQYF
TRBV27	.	.	TRBJ2-6	TGTGCCAGCGGGATAGGTACAGGGCTCTCTGGGGCCAACGTCCTGACTTTC	CASGIGTGLSGANVLTF
TRBV5-4	.	few	TRBJ1-2	TGTGCCAGCAGACCGGGACCGGGGGGCTATGGCTACACCTTC	CASRPGPGGYGYTF
TRBV7-8	.	once	TRBJ1-5	TGTGCCAGCAGCCCACCGGGTTTGGGGCCTCAGCCCCAGCATTTT	CASSPPGLGPQPQHF
TRBV6-6	.	.	TRBJ1-1	TGTGCCAGCAGTTACTCGGCAGGGGTCGTCGCTGAAGCTTTCTTT	CASSYSAGVVAEAFF
TRBV28	.	.	TRBJ2-1	TGTGCCAGCAGTTGGGCGGGATACAATGAGCAGTTCTTC	CASSWAGYNEQFF
TRBV6-2/TRBV6-3	.	.	TRBJ2-1	TGTGCCAGCAGTTACGGTGGCGGCAACAATGAGCAGTTCTTC	CASSYGGGNNEQFF
TRBV14	TRBD2	.	TRBJ2-7	TGTGCCGGCAGCCACAACCCGGGACTAGCGTCTTCTTACGAGCAGTACTTC	CAGSHNPGLASSYEQYF